This TCR beta chain was documented in a study of blood T cells in healthy people across ages. CDR3 length: 16 amino acids. Trimming removed 5 bases from V and 4 bases from J; junction bases left unmatched: 9. Germline CDR1 SGHRS, CDR2 YFSETQ. A second PCR, run for roughly 7 to 12 cycles, used a sample-barcoded 5' primer plus a J-beta primer mix. TCRdb reprocessed the 5' RACE reads with MiXCR, giving one entry per CDR3 protein. The sample carries 550,000 to 600,000 distinct CDR3 sequences, 25% to 30% recorded once. Sequencing input: blood. The V and J genes are TRBV5-1 and TRBJ2-1; 10 bases align to TRBD1. This TCR derives from a woman in her seventies in good health. CDR3 region: CASSQRTGGDYNEQFF. For the CDR3, the DNA is TGCGCCAGCAGTCAACGGACAGGGGGAGATTACAATGAGCAGTTCTTC.